A selection of T cell receptor beta chains follows, all from one sample in a study of blood T cell repertoires in COVID-19. The method was immunoSEQ multiplex PCR; TCRdb's version includes in-frame clones alone and lacks a portion of them. The sample lists more than 200,000 clones, under 95% seen once, with 1.9% in the top ten. The source material was PBMCs or T cells enriched from blood (not recorded which). Source of these receptors: a woman between 18 and 30 years old who had recovered from COVID-19. Both conserved end residues are trimmed from each CDR3. The order of the fields is V gene, D gene, J gene, clone size, CDR3 protein. A D gene is named only where the DNA matches it firmly. Clone size is not always given. Where it is, it says once, few, many or a class for expanded clones.

TRBV2,TRBD1,TRBJ1-1,-,ASTPGQLNTEAF
TRBV11-2,-,TRBJ1-2,-,ASSSTGTDYGYT
TRBV5-1,-,TRBJ2-5,-,ASSPTQGVETQY
TRBV4-2,TRBD1,TRBJ1-4,-,ASSQKSDRGNEKLF
TRBV5-1,TRBD2,TRBJ2-3,-,ASRPLAGADTQY
TRBV7-9,TRBD1,TRBJ1-4,once,ASSLGTVEKLF
TRBV28,TRBD1,TRBJ1-1,-,ASSDRVGAEAF
TRBV7-9,-,TRBJ1-3,-,ASSLSRSGNTIY
TRBV9,TRBD1,TRBJ2-1,-,ASRPWGTGEDNEQF
TRBV6-5,-,TRBJ1-2,-,ASSPYFAQIYGYT
TRBV19,-,TRBJ2-3,-,ASSIASADTQY
TRBV4-1,-,TRBJ1-1,once,ASSPTEMNTEAF
TRBV11-3,TRBD2,TRBJ2-7,once,ASSFISTSGRTYEQY
TRBV6-5,-,TRBJ1-3,once,ASLAVSSGNTIY
TRBV7-6,TRBD1,TRBJ1-2,-,ASSLGPATGGGYT
TRBV5-6,TRBD1,TRBJ1-2,-,ASSFGQGSANYGYT
TRBV6-5,-,TRBJ1-4,-,ASRRNRAANEKLF
TRBV6-5,-,TRBJ1-1,-,ASRRGRDTEAF
TRBV3-1/TRBV3-2,-,TRBJ1-1,-,ASSQALAVTEAF
TRBV2,-,TRBJ2-3,-,ASMTGGDTQY
TRBV20-1,-,TRBJ1-1,-,SASQMGGWNTEAF
TRBV28,TRBD1,TRBJ2-7,-,ASSTRRQGFNEQY
TRBV5-1,-,TRBJ2-5,-,ASQRDKQETQY
TRBV5-4,TRBD1,TRBJ1-1,-,ASSRQGANTEAF
TRBV6-5,TRBD1,TRBJ1-2,-,ASSRSTGDYGYT
TRBV11-3,TRBD1,TRBJ1-2,-,ASSHGTAVGYT
TRBV4-3,-,TRBJ2-7,-,ASSQTGQPSYEQY
TRBV6-5,-,TRBJ1-1,-,ASTSGGRTEAF
TRBV28,TRBD1,TRBJ1-6,-,ASSLRDRVNSPLH
TRBV27,-,TRBJ1-2,-,ASSLSGGFGYT
TRBV6-4,-,TRBJ2-2,-,ASSEVGGTGELF
TRBV4-3,TRBD2,TRBJ2-3,-,ASSREVRGGTDTQY
TRBV19,-,TRBJ1-6,-,ASSIRQGNAPLH
TRBV13,TRBD1,TRBJ2-4,-,ASELYRGSAKNIQY
TRBV2,TRBD1,TRBJ1-5,-,ASTRDRAQPQH
TRBV5-1,TRBD1,TRBJ1-3,-,ASGERGQSGNTIY
TRBV6-5,-,TRBJ2-7,-,ASTLRWGTYEQY
TRBV28,-,TRBJ2-6,-,ASSPGQHSSGANVLT
TRBV19,TRBD1,TRBJ2-4,-,ASSFRDSKNIQY
TRBV9,TRBD2,TRBJ2-1,-,ASSGGLAGSNEQF
TRBV5-4,-,TRBJ1-1,-,ASSSTVRNTEAF
TRBV12-3/TRBV12-4,-,TRBJ2-3,-,ASSPQGRDTQY
TRBV24-1,-,TRBJ1-1,-,ATSAGTLNTEAF
TRBV27,TRBD1,TRBJ2-3,-,ASSLGQGGTDTQY
TRBV2,TRBD1,TRBJ1-6,-,ASSDRGADSPLH
TRBV28,TRBD1,TRBJ2-7,-,ASSPSGQGAREQY
TRBV6-1,-,TRBJ2-2,few,ASSEGGGATGELF
TRBV3-1/TRBV3-2,-,TRBJ1-2,-,ASSQWGRGGYT
TRBV9,-,TRBJ1-4,-,ASSVGSGTGGEKLF
TRBV5-6,TRBD1,TRBJ1-2,once,ASTIQGSGYT
TRBV10-3,TRBD2,TRBJ2-3,-,AISPGLAGGNTQY
TRBV19,TRBD1,TRBJ2-7,-,ASSIEQGAAFSYEQY
TRBV24-1,-,TRBJ2-7,-,ATSDTAYEQY